A selection of T cell receptor beta chains follows, all from one sample in a study of response to subunit inactivated influenza vaccine. One entry per CDR3 protein, called by TCRdb with MiXCR from the RT-PCR reads. The sample holds hundreds of thousands of distinct CDR3 sequences, 25% seen once. The input for sequencing was CD4+ T cells sorted from PBMCs, taken roughly 5 days after vaccination. The receptors shown here come from a man aged 50 or older who received an inactivated influenza vaccine. Each CDR3 is given with its conserved first and last residue. The D gene is left open where the match is weak. Clone size is given for some rows only: seen once, a few or many times, or a class if the clone is expanded.

clone size	J gene	V gene	D gene	CDR3 DNA	CDR3 protein
NA	TRBJ2-7	TRBV5-1	TRBD2	TGCGCCAGCAGCTTGGAGTCTAGCGGGAGCTACGAGCAGTACTTC	CASSLESSGSYEQYF
NA	TRBJ2-2	TRBV5-5	NA	TGTGCCAGCAGCGCCGGGCGGGGACAAATCACCGGGGAGCTGTTTTTT	CASSAGRGQITGELFF
NA	TRBJ2-3	TRBV29-1	TRBD1	TGCAGCGTTGAGAGGGGGCCCACAGATACGCAGTATTTT	CSVERGPTDTQYF
few	TRBJ2-1	TRBV27	NA	TGTGCCAGTCTAAGGGTGGCAGGGCCATGGAATGAGCAGTTCTTC	CASLRVAGPWNEQFF
few	TRBJ1-1	TRBV7-9	NA	TGTGCCAGCAGCCGAATCAGCCGGGAGGCGAACACTGAAGCTTTCTTT	CASSRISREANTEAFF
few	TRBJ2-1	TRBV7-3	NA	TGTGCCAGCAGCTCGCTGCCCTACAATGAGCAGTTCTTC	CASSSLPYNEQFF
NA	TRBJ2-7	TRBV6-1	NA	TGTGCCAGCACTAGGGACACCTCCTACGAGCAGTACTTC	CASTRDTSYEQYF
few	TRBJ1-1	TRBV12-3/TRBV12-4	TRBD1	TGTGCCAGCAGGGGGGGGACAGCCAAAGCTTTCTTT	CASRGGTAKAFF
NA	TRBJ2-3	TRBV5-1	TRBD1	TGCGCCAGCAGCTTCAGACAGGGGGCAGATACGCAGTATTTT	CASSFRQGADTQYF
NA	TRBJ2-7	TRBV10-3	NA	TGTGCCGTCCACCGGGACACCACCTACGAGCAGTACTTC	CAVHRDTTYEQYF
NA	TRBJ1-5	TRBV7-6	NA	TGTGCCAGCAGCTTAGCTTCAGGGCCCAATCAGCCCCAGCATTTT	CASSLASGPNQPQHF
few	TRBJ2-3	TRBV18	TRBD1	TGTGCCAGCTCAAAGAACAGGGGTGGCGATACGCAGTATTTT	CASSKNRGGDTQYF
NA	TRBJ2-1	TRBV7-8	TRBD2	TGTGCCAGCAGCTTAGGGACTAGCGGGCGCTCCTACAATGAGCAGTTCTTC	CASSLGTSGRSYNEQFF
few	TRBJ2-5	TRBV5-4	TRBD1	TGTGCCAGCAGCCCGACAGGGTGGCAAGAGACCCAGTACTTC	CASSPTGWQETQYF
NA	TRBJ2-2	TRBV12-3/TRBV12-4	TRBD2	TGTGCCAGCAGTCCGCGGGGGGCGCGAACCGGGGAGCTGTTTTTT	CASSPRGARTGELFF
NA	TRBJ2-7	TRBV30	TRBD2	TGTGCCCGGGGGACTAGCGGGGGCACTGTGTACGAGCAGTACTTC	CARGTSGGTVYEQYF
NA	TRBJ1-1	TRBV20-1	NA	TGCAGTGCTAGTACCGTTGAAGCTTTCTTT	CSASTVEAFF
NA	TRBJ2-1	TRBV27	TRBD1	TGTGCCAGCAGTATAAGACAGGGATACTACAATGAGCAGTTCTTC	CASSIRQGYYNEQFF
few	TRBJ2-1	TRBV28	NA	TGTGCCAGCAGCCGAGTTGCGGGACCCCGTGTATACAATGAGCAGTTCTTC	CASSRVAGPRVYNEQFF
NA	TRBJ2-3	TRBV12-3/TRBV12-4	NA	TGTGCCAGCAGTGACATCCGGGACAAAGATACGCAGTATTTT	CASSDIRDKDTQYF
NA	TRBJ2-7	TRBV20-1	NA	TGCAGTGCTAGAGGGTCCTCCTTATACGAGCAGTACTTC	CSARGSSLYEQYF
NA	TRBJ2-1	TRBV25-1	NA	TGTGCCAGCAGTGAATCCGACCCCAATGAGCAGTTCTTC	CASSESDPNEQFF
NA	TRBJ1-1	TRBV5-1	NA	TGCGCCAGCAGCTTTCAAGGAGGCGTGAACACTGAAGCTTTCTTT	CASSFQGGVNTEAFF
few	TRBJ1-1	TRBV11-2	NA	TGTGCCAGCAGCTTAGATGGGGCAGTCACTGAAGCTTTCTTT	CASSLDGAVTEAFF
few	TRBJ2-2	TRBV6-2/TRBV6-3	TRBD2	TGTGCCAGCAGTCCACGGGGTAGCGGGGACACCGGGGAGCTGTTTTTT	CASSPRGSGDTGELFF
few	TRBJ1-5	TRBV6-1	TRBD1	TGTGCCACCCGGGACAGGGCGTCCCCTAGCAATCAGCCCCAGCATTTT	CATRDRASPSNQPQHF
NA	TRBJ2-7	TRBV7-9	TRBD1	TGTGCCAGCAGCTGGCACCGGGACAGGGGTTACGAGCAGTACTTC	CASSWHRDRGYEQYF
few	TRBJ2-7	TRBV20-1	NA	TGCAGTGCTCAACCGGGACGGACGAACTCCTACGAGCAGTACTTC	CSAQPGRTNSYEQYF
NA	TRBJ2-7	TRBV20-1	TRBD1	TGCAGTGCTAGAGCCGCACAGGGGACGGCCTACGAGCAGTACTTC	CSARAAQGTAYEQYF
NA	TRBJ1-5	TRBV12-3/TRBV12-4	NA	TGTGCCAGCAGTTTAAAAGCACTTGGACAGCTGAATCAGCCCCAGCATTTT	CASSLKALGQLNQPQHF
few	TRBJ2-7	TRBV18	TRBD1	TGTGCCAGCTCACTTCTACCCCGGGACAGGGGTTCCTACGAGCAGTACTTC	CASSLLPRDRGSYEQYF